What follows are 11 T cell receptor beta chains derived from one specimen sequenced in a study of cytotoxic CD8 clonotypes in ibrutinib-treated CLL. Sequencing was performed with immunoSEQ multiplex PCR; in TCRdb, only in-frame clones are kept and a portion is missing. The data hold 130,000 to 150,000 clones, with around 80% observed a single time. The sample in question was PBMCs, obtained after 12 months of ibrutinib treatment. The receptors originated from a human donor with chronic lymphocytic leukemia.

The genes are TRBV15 and TRBJ2-7; unclear D gene. Deletions cut 0 bases from V and 3 bases from J, with 12 bases between. This CDR3 is 15 amino acids long. Per germline, CDR1 LNHNV and CDR2 YYDKDF (reference sequence). CDR3 in amino acids: CATSRDAGWGYEQYF. The CDR3 DNA reads TGTGCCACCAGCAGAGATGCCGGATGGGGCTACGAGCAGTACTTC. Full variable domain (rest looked up from reference TRBV15 and TRBJ2-7): DAMVIQNPRYQVTQFGKPVTLSCSQTLNHNVMYWYQQKSSQAPKLLFHYYDKDFNNEADTPDNFQSRRPNTSFCFLDIRSPGLGDTAMYLCATSRDAGWGYEQYFGPGTRLTVT.

The chain recombines TRBV7-9 with TRBJ2-5; D may correspond to TRBD1 or TRBD2 (5 bases each). CDR3 length equals 14 residues. Germline V gene data show CDR1 as SEHNR and CDR2 as FQNEAQ (reference sequence). V shed 8 bases and J shed 1 base, with 14 bases lying between them. This chain's CDR3 is CASARPGTQETQYF. The CDR3 DNA is TGTGCCAGCGCCCGCCCGGGGACCCAAGAGACCCAGTACTTC.

This clone showed up just a few times. The chain couples TRBV7-9 to TRBJ2-2; no clear D gene. Germline CDR1 is SEHNR and CDR2 is FQNEAQ (reference sequence). The CDR3 contains 15 residues. The ends were cut back, 5 bases at V and 4 bases at J, with 14 bases in the middle. The CDR3 spells CASSHLSVFTGELFF. CDR3 in DNA: TGTGCCAGCAGCCATCTGAGCGTCTTCACCGGGGAGCTGTTTTTT.

This chain links TRBV6-1 with TRBJ2-7; D is tentatively TRBD1 or TRBD2 (6 bases each). Per the germline V gene, CDR1 is MNHNS and CDR2 is SASEGT. The V gene lost 6 bases and the J gene lost 3 bases, with 15 bases spanning the gap. The CDR3 has 14 residues. The CDR3 sequence is CASRPSRGLYEQYF. CDR3 coding DNA: TGTGCCAGCAGACCCAGTCGGGGGCTCTACGAGCAGTACTTC.

J is TRBJ1-2 and V is TRBV5-4; no clear D. Germline CDR1 and CDR2: SGHNT and YYREEE (reference sequence). CDR3 length equals 13 residues. Between the trimmed V and J ends, which lost 4 bases and 2 bases, there was a span of 9 bases. The CDR3 spells CASSGDYNYGYTF. The DNA for the CDR3 is TGTGCCAGCAGCGGCGATTACAACTATGGCTACACCTTC.

This clone was found a few times. The gene calls are TRBV7-9 and TRBJ2-6; perhaps TRBD1 as D (6 bases). Trimming shortened V by 4 bases and J by 0 bases, and 10 bases separated the two germline ends. This CDR3 has 16 amino acids. CDR1 SEHNR and CDR2 FQNEAQ come from the germline V gene (reference sequence). CDR3 loop: CASSYRVLSGANVLTF. CDR3 DNA: TGTGCCAGCAGCTACAGGGTCCTCTCTGGGGCCAACGTCCTGACTTTC.

The V call is TRBV10-3, the J call TRBJ1-1, with D unresolved. V lost 9 bases, J lost 0 bases, and 11 bases lay in between. The germline gives CDR1 ENHRY, CDR2 SYGVKD. CDR3 length: 13 residues. The CDR3 is CAISWGVNTEAFF. The DNA for the CDR3 is TGTGCCATATCGTGGGGTGTGAACACTGAAGCTTTCTTT.

This chain uses TRBV29-1 with TRBJ2-3; TRBD1 is a possible D gene (6 bases). The germline gives CDR1 SQVTM, CDR2 ANQGSEA. The CDR3 consists of 14 residues. V lost 1 base, J lost 6 bases, and 14 bases lay in between. CDR3 nucleotides: TGCAGCGTTGAAGGCGAACAGGGCGGTGATACGCAGTATTTT. Amino acid sequence: CSVEGEQGGDTQYF.

This clone was seen a single time. The genes are TRBV12-2 and TRBJ1-1. TRBV12-2 is a pseudogene. This CDR3 comprises 15 residues. The CDR3 DNA reads TGTGCAAGTCGCTTAGCCCCTCGTGAGAACACTGAAGCTTTCTTT. Translating it yields CASRLAPRENTEAFF.

This clone was seen more than once but under ten times. The chain links TRBV5-1 to TRBJ2-2; D gene ambiguous. Germline CDR1 and CDR2: SGHRS and YFSETQ. With 1 base removed from V and 4 bases from J, the gap between germline ends came to 5 bases. The CDR3 loop spans 13 amino acids. The CDR3, as DNA: TGCGCCAGCAGCTTGACGGGCACCGGGGAGCTGTTTTTT. This encodes CASSLTGTGELFF.

The CDR3 sequence is CASRMGQRILEAFF. CDR3 DNA: TGTGCCAGCAGGATGGGACAGAGAATCCTTGAAGCTTTCTTT. The chain carries TRBV6-6 and TRBJ1-1, with TRBD1 matching over 7 bases. The length of the CDR3 is 14 residues. V lost 6 bases and J lost 7; bases outside the gene matches: 11. Per germline, CDR1 MNHNY and CDR2 SVGAGI (reference sequence).